The 24 T cell receptor beta chains below were found in one sample sequenced in a study of human T cells and chemical hapten exposure (TCRdb year 2021). Libraries were prepared through RACE. These reads were obtained on a NextSeq 500. TCRdb reworked the public reads: Q25 trimming with fastp, MiXCR clone assembly, productive beta chains retained. Rows with a matching CDR3 protein are joined into one entry that keeps the most common DNA and genes. The sample yields 380,000 or so distinct CDR3 sequences; about 5.4% were counted once. The ten largest make up around 8.6% of the sample. The sample's time point label is to be understood as: pre-sensitization, week 0. The sample's treatment or condition label, in plain terms: therapeutic diphenylcyclopropenone sensitization with weekly scalp DPC. This material consisted of whole blood, taken in connection with sensitization to the hapten diphenylcyclopropenone (DPC). These TCRs come from a woman aged 18-29 years with alopecia areata. Some clones in this sample may be carry-over from other donors' samples.

This clonotype turned up a few times. The chain has TRBV2 and TRBJ2-1; tentatively, D is TRBD1 (5 bases). V lost 7 bases and J 4 bases, leaving 11 bases between the germline ends. The CDR3 contains 13 residues. The germline CDR1 and CDR2 sequences are SNHLY and FYNNEI. The CDR3 sequence is CASTLNRYNEQFF. As DNA, the CDR3 is TGTGCCAGCACATTAAACAGGTACAATGAGCAGTTCTTC.

This clonotype was observed many times. The chain links TRBV29-1 to TRBJ1-2, with TRBD1 identical over 7 bases. This CDR3 comprises 12 residues. Trimming took 7 bases from V and 7 from J; bases not matched to a gene: 9. Germline CDR1 and CDR2: SQVTM and ANQGSEA. CDR3 sequence: CSGFTGELGYTF. In nucleotides, the CDR3 is TGCAGCGGTTTTACAGGGGAACTTGGCTACACCTTC.

This clonotype was found a few times. This rearrangement joins TRBV11-2 to TRBJ2-5; D gene uncertain. Per the germline V gene, CDR1 is SGHAT and CDR2 is FQNNGV. The CDR3 consists of 12 residues. Trimming removed 1 base from V and 3 bases from J, with 3 bases in between. CDR3 DNA sequence: TGTGCCAGCAGCTTAGCTAAAGAGACCCAGTACTTC. Residues: CASSLAKETQYF.

This clonotype was seen only a few times. CDR3 amino acids: CASSPQGLRTEAFF. The CDR3 bases are TGTGCCAGCAGCCCACAGGGGCTGAGGACTGAAGCTTTCTTT. The rearrangement links TRBV11-2 to TRBJ1-1, with 7 nucleotides matching TRBD1. CDR1 is SGHAT and CDR2 is FQNNGV in the germline V gene. V shed 5 bases, J shed 5 bases, and the junction held 8 bases outside the gene matches. The CDR3 runs to 14 residues.

The table lists this clonotype with many counts. V usage is TRBV2 and J usage is TRBJ1-5, with 8 bases matching TRBD1. The CDR3 covers 14 residues. Germline-derived CDR1 and CDR2 are SNHLY and FYNNEI. V was pared by 6 bases and J by 5 bases, with 6 bases of the junction left unmatched. Here the CDR3 DNA reads TGTGCCAGCAGAGCTGGACAGGGCGATCAGCCCCAGCATTTT. Translation: CASRAGQGDQPQHF.

This clonotype was detected ten times or more. The chain joins TRBV7-2 to TRBJ2-5, with a weak D call TRBD2 (8 bases). Germline CDR1 and CDR2: SGHTA and FQGNSA. The CDR3 extends over 16 amino acids. V was pared by 4 bases and J by 4 bases, with 19 bases between. The CDR3: CASSSGGTARRETQYF. Here the CDR3 DNA reads TGTGCCAGCAGCTCGGGGGGGACAGCGAGGCGAGAGACCCAGTACTTC.

This chain links TRBV10-3 with TRBJ2-5, with TRBD2 matching 8 bases. V shed 6 bases and J 5 bases; nucleotides not matched to a gene: 23. Germline V gene sequence: CDR1 ENHRY, CDR2 SYGVKD. The CDR3 extends over 19 amino acids. As DNA, the CDR3 is TGTGCCATCAGCCGGCTGGGACTAGTGGCAACCCTACCTAGGGAGACCCAGTACTTC. Its protein product is CAISRLGLVATLPRETQYF.

This clonotype was counted many times. The rearrangement uses TRBV7-2 and TRBJ1-2, with 7 bases lining up with TRBD1. V was pared by 1 base and J by 0 bases, with 2 bases of the junction left unmatched. Looked up from germline, CDR1 is SGHTA and CDR2 is FQGNSA. CDR3 length: 15 amino acids. CDR3 nucleotide sequence: TGTGCCAGCAGCTTAGACAGGGGAGCTAACTATGGCTACACCTTC. This sequence encodes CASSLDRGANYGYTF.

J is TRBJ1-1 and V is TRBV5-1, with 10 bases matching TRBD1. The ends lost 4 bases at V and 6 bases at J; junction bases unmatched: 9. There are 15 residues in the CDR3. The V gene's germline CDR1 is SGHRS and CDR2 YFSETQ. CDR3 DNA sequence: TGCGCCAGCAGCCCCTTGACAGGGGGCAATTCTGAAGCTTTCTTT. As protein: CASSPLTGGNSEAFF.

The table lists this clonotype with a few counts. J is TRBJ1-5 and V is TRBV7-2; the D gene is possibly TRBD1 (5 bases). CDR3 length: 15 residues. The V end lost 1 base, the J end lost 7 bases, and 14 bases lay between the germline ends. Germline CDR1 and CDR2: SGHTA and FQGNSA. CDR3 sequence: CASSLGIWGEQPQHF. As DNA, the CDR3 is TGTGCCAGCAGCTTAGGCATTTGGGGGGAGCAGCCCCAGCATTTT.

Here the CDR3 DNA reads TGTGCCAGTAGTATCAATCGTAGGGATGAGCAGTTCTTC. It yields the protein CASSINRRDEQFF. The J gene is TRBJ2-1, the V gene TRBV19; D call uncertain. Germline V gene lookup returns CDR1 LNHDA and CDR2 SQIVND (reference sequence). The V gene lost 3 bases and the J gene lost 8 bases, with 11 bases spanning the gap. The CDR3 runs to 13 residues.

This clonotype was counted many times. The chain couples TRBV12-3 or TRBV12-4 to TRBJ1-2; weak D call: TRBD1 (6 bases). V lost 4 bases and J lost 8, with 14 bases in between. This CDR3 region has 13 residues. CDR3 region: CASSSRGLGGYTF. In DNA form, the CDR3 reads TGTGCCAGCAGTTCCCGGGGGCTCGGGGGCTACACCTTC.

In its sample, this clonotype was seen many times. The rearrangement uses TRBV6-2 or TRBV6-3 and TRBJ2-3, with a weak D call TRBD1 (6 bases). The CDR3 contains 16 residues. The germline gives CDR1 MNHEY, CDR2 SVGEGT. V lost 7 bases, J lost 3 bases, and 20 bases lay in between. DNA of the CDR3: TGTGCCAGCACCTCAGCATGGGGGCGCAGAACAGATACGCAGTATTTT. It is translated as CASTSAWGRRTDTQYF.

This clonotype came up many times. The rearrangement links TRBV4-2 to TRBJ2-5, with TRBD2 identical over 9 bases. CDR3 length equals 16 residues. V shed 5 bases, J shed 5 bases, and the junction held 12 bases outside the gene matches. Germline V gene data show CDR1 as LGHNA and CDR2 as YNFKEQ. The CDR3 nucleotides read TGTGCCAGCAGCTCCGCCGGGGGCGGGGGGGTTGAGACCCAGTACTTC. Encoded protein: CASSSAGGGGVETQYF.

This clonotype has more than one count but fewer than ten. The rearrangement uses TRBV15 and TRBJ1-2; TRBD1 matches 9 bases. The CDR3 extends over 16 amino acids. The germline gives CDR1 LNHNV, CDR2 YYDKDF (reference sequence). J was trimmed by 8 bases and V by 4 bases; bases with no gene match: 14. Here the CDR3 reads CATSTGYSGTGHGYTF. DNA for the CDR3: TGTGCCACCAGCACTGGCTATTCCGGGACAGGGCACGGCTACACCTTC.

V and J are TRBV5-1 and TRBJ1-5, with 8 bases matching TRBD1. CDR1 and CDR2 from the germline V gene are SGHRS and YFSETQ. With V trimmed by 3 bases and J by 7 bases, 9 bases remained unmatched. The CDR3 consists of 15 residues. CDR3 nucleotides: TGCGCCAGCAGCTCCGCCGGACAGGGAGACCAGCCCCAGCATTTT. Translation gives CASSSAGQGDQPQHF.

This clonotype was counted only a few times. V usage is TRBV6-2 or TRBV6-3 and J usage is TRBJ2-3, with TRBD1 matching 8 bases. This CDR3 is built from 15 residues. Unmatched junction bases numbered 7, after V lost 8 bases and J lost 0 bases. From germline, CDR1 is MNHEY and CDR2 SVGEGT. In DNA, the CDR3 is TGTGCCAGCGGCGACAGGGGCCATAGCACAGATACGCAGTATTTT. It specifies CASGDRGHSTDTQYF.

This clonotype was seen only a few times. V is TRBV24-1 and J is TRBJ2-1; D assignment may be TRBD1 or TRBD2 (5 bases each). CDR3 size: 15 residues. Trimming took 4 bases from V and 9 from J, leaving 18 bases between them. Germline V CDR1 and CDR2: KGHDR, SFDVKD. This CDR3 is CATSERGRDLIEQFF. In nucleotides, the CDR3 is TGTGCCACCAGTGAACGGGGCCGGGATCTAATTGAGCAGTTCTTC.

At least ten counts were recorded for this clonotype. The chain recombines TRBV5-4 with TRBJ2-6, with no clear D. Trimming removed 4 bases from V and 4 bases from J, with 9 bases in between. The length of the CDR3 is 14 residues. CDR1 is SGHNT, CDR2 YYREEE, per germline (reference sequence). In nucleotides, the CDR3 is TGTGCCAGCAGCCTGGTCGGGGGGGCCAACGTCCTGACTTTC. Translating it yields CASSLVGGANVLTF.

This clonotype was seen at least ten times. This chain links TRBV5-5 with TRBJ2-3; D is perhaps TRBD1 (7 bases). The length of the CDR3 is 14 residues. Germline-derived CDR1 and CDR2 are SGHKS and YYEKEE (reference sequence). Deletions cut 6 bases from V and 4 bases from J, with 15 bases between. CDR3 bases: TGTGCCAGCAATGGAGGGGGCGGAGCAGATACGCAGTATTTT. This gives the protein CASNGGGGADTQYF.

In its sample, this clonotype was seen many times. The rearrangement links TRBV20-1 to TRBJ2-3; 7 bases are a match to TRBD2. Per germline, CDR1 DFQATT and CDR2 SNEGSKA (reference sequence). The CDR3 has 17 residues. Trimming cost V 3 bases and J 0 bases; bases outside gene matches: 12. Here the CDR3 DNA reads TGCAGTGCTAGGTTCGATATAGCGGGTATTAGCACAGATACGCAGTATTTT. As protein: CSARFDIAGISTDTQYF.

There are many counts of this clonotype. This chain links TRBV28 with TRBJ1-1; D is unresolved. V gave up 3 bases and J gave up 10 bases, with 21 bases separating them. Germline V CDR1 and CDR2: MDHEN, SYDVKM. The CDR3 runs 15 residues. CDR3: CASSFQSAKTVPAFF. In DNA form, the CDR3 reads TGTGCCAGCAGTTTCCAGTCGGCCAAGACTGTTCCAGCTTTCTTT.

This clonotype was detected many times. CDR3 sequence (DNA): TGTGCCAGCAGCTTAAGGGACAGGACTCAAGAGACCCAGTACTTC. Translated: CASSLRDRTQETQYF. The V call is TRBV7-9, the J call TRBJ2-5; TRBD1 aligns across 8 bases. The CDR3 runs to 15 residues. V trimming: 2 bases; J trimming: 2 bases; junction bases outside the gene matches: 4. CDR1 and CDR2 from the germline V gene are SEHNR and FQNEAQ (reference sequence).

This clonotype has just a few counts. The chain uses TRBV6-4 and TRBJ1-1, with D possibly being TRBD1 (6 bases). The CDR3 runs 14 residues. Trimming stripped 10 bases from V and 5 bases from J, with 20 bases between. Germline V gene lookup returns CDR1 MRHNA and CDR2 SNTAGT. CDR3 DNA: TGTGCCACCTCAAAGGGGGGAAGTCATACTGAAGCTTTCTTT. Protein sequence: CATSKGGSHTEAFF.